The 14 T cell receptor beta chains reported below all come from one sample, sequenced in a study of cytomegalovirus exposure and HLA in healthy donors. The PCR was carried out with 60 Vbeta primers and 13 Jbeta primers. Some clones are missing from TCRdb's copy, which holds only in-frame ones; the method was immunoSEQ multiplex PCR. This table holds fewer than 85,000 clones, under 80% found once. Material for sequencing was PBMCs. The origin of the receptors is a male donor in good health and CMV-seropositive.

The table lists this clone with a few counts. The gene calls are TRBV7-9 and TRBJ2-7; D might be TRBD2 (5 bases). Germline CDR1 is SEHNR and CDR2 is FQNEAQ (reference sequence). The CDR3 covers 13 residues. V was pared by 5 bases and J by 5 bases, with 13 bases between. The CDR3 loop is CASSPSAVHEQYF. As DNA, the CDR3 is TGTGCCAGCAGCCCATCAGCGGTCCACGAGCAGTACTTC.

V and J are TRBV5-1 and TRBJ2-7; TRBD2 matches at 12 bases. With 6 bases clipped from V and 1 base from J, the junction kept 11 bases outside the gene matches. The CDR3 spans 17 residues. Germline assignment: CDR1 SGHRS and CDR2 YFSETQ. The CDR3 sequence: CASTPTSGSFVSYEQYF. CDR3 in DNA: TGCGCCAGCACCCCGACTAGCGGGAGTTTTGTATCCTACGAGCAGTACTTC.

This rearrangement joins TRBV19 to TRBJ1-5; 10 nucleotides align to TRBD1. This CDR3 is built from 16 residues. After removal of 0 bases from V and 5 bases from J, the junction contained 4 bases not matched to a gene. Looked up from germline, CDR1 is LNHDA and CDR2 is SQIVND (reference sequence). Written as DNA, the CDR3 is TGTGCCAGTAGTATAGAGCCCGGGACAGGGGATCAGCCCCAGCATTTT. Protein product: CASSIEPGTGDQPQHF.

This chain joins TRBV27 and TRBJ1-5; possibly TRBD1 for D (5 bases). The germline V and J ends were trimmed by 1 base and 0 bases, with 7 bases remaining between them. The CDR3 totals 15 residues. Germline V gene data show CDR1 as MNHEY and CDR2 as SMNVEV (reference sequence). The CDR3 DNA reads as TGTGCCAGCAGTTTATTCAGGGCTAGCAATCAGCCCCAGCATTTT. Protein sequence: CASSLFRASNQPQHF.

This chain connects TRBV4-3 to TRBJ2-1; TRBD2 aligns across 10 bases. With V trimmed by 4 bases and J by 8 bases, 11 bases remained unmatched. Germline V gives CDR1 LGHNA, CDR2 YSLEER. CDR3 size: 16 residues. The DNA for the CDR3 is TGCGCCAGCAGCCTCTCACTAGCGGGGTGGCAAGATGAGCAGTTCTTC. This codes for CASSLSLAGWQDEQFF.

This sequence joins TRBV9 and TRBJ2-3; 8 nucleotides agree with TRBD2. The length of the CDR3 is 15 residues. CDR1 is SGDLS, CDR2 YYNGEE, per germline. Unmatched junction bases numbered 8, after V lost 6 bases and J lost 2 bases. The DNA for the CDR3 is TGTGCCAGCAACCCTCGGGGGGGCCTCACAGATACGCAGTATTTT. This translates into CASNPRGGLTDTQYF. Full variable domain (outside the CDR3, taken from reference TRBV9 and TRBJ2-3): DSGVTQTPKHLITATGQRVTLRCSPRSGDLSVYWYQQSLDQGLQFLIQYYNGEERAKGNILERFSAQQFPDLHSELNLSSLELGDSALYFCASNPRGGLTDTQYFGPGTRLTVL.

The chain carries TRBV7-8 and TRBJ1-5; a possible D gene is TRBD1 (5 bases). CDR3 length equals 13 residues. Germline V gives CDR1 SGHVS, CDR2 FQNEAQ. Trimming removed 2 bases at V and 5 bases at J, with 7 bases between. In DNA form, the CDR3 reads TGTGCCAGCAGCTTACAAGGGGATCAGCCCCAGCATTTT. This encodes CASSLQGDQPQHF.

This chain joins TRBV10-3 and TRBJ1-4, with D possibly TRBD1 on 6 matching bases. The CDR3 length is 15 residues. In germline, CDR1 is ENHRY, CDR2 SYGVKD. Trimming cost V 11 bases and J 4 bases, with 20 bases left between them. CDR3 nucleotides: TGTGCCTCGCGGGGGCCTATCGAGGGTAATGAAAAACTGTTTTTT. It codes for CASRGPIEGNEKLFF.

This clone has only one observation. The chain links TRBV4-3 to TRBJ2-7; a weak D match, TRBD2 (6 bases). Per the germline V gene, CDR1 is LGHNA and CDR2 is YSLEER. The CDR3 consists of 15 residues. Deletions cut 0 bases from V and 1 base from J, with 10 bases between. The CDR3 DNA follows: TGCGCCAGCAGCCAAGATTGGGCGGGGTCCTACGAGCAGTACTTC. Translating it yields CASSQDWAGSYEQYF.

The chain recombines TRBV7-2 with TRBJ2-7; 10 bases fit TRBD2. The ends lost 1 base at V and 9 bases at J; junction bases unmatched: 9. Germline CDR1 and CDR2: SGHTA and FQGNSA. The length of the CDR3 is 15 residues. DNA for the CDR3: TGTGCCAGCAGCTTAGTTCTAGCGGGAGATGTAGCGCAGTACTTC. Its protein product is CASSLVLAGDVAQYF.

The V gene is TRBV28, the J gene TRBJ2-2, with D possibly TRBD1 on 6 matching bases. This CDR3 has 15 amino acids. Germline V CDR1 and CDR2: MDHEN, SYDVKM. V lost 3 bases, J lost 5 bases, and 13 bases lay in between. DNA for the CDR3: TGTGCCAGCAGTTTGGGGGCAGTAGATACCGGGGAGCTGTTTTTT. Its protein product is CASSLGAVDTGELFF.

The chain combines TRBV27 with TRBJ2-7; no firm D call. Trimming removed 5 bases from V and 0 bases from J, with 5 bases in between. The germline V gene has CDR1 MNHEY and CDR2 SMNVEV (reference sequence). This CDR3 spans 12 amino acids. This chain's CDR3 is CASSPSSYEQYF. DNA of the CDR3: TGTGCCAGCAGTCCTAGCTCCTACGAGCAGTACTTC.

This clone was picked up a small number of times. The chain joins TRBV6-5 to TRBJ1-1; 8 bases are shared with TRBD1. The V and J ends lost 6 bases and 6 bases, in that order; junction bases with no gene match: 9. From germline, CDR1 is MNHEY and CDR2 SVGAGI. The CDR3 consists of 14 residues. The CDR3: CASRPATGAAEAFF. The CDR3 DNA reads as TGTGCCAGCAGACCAGCGACAGGGGCGGCTGAAGCTTTCTTT.

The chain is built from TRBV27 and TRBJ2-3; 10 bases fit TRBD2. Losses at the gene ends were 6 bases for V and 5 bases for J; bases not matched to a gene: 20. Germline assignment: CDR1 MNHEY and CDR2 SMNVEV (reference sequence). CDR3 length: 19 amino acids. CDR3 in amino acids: CASSPLTRGVAGGRDTQYF. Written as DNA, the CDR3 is TGTGCCAGCAGCCCCTTGACACGGGGCGTAGCGGGAGGACGAGATACGCAGTATTTT.